The sample holds a few counts of the clone carrying this T cell receptor (beta chain). Its antigen is as yet unknown. Only in-frame clones appear in the TCRdb table, and some are missing; sequencing was by immunoSEQ multiplex PCR. There are some 170,000 clones in the sample; around 86% occur only once, and about 2.5% lies in the top ten. The CDR3 is 15 amino acids. J lost 8 bases, V lost 5 bases, and 12 bases had no gene match. Germline values: CDR1 SGHVS, CDR2 FQNEAQ. The record originates from a study of cytomegalovirus exposure and HLA in healthy donors. Across the study: The 100 to 150 validation repertoires matched the roughly 700 first-cohort repertoires in platform, a later analysis reported.

Overall study findings and caveats: Listed as cytomegalovirus-associated were 150 to 200 TCR beta chains. Most TCR sequences were uncommon, yet certain public TCRs appeared in many donors.

This rearrangement joins TRBV7-8 to TRBJ1-2; 9 nucleotides line up with TRBD1. The sample consisted of PBMCs. This sequence was found in a man aged 18-30 years in good health and CMV-seropositive. The CDR3 DNA sequence: TGTGCCAGCAGCGACCACCTGGGACAGGGCGGAGGCTACACCTTC. This translates into CASSDHLGQGGGYTF. The whole variable domain, remainder taken from reference TRBV7-8 and TRBJ1-2, is GAGVSQSPRYKVAKRGQDVALRCDPISGHVSLFWYQQALGQGPEFLTYFQNEAQLDKSGLPSDRFFAERPEGSVSTLKIQRTQQEDSAVYLCASSDHLGQGGGYTFGSGTRLTVV.